The TCR beta chain described here comes from a study of OX40 agonist ivuxolimab in advanced cancers. Looking at the study overall: In this trial design, patients received ivuxolimab intravenously at 0.01 to 10 mg/kg every 2 weeks. A history of anti-PD-1, anti-PD-L1 or anti-CTLA-4 therapy was acceptable, and 40% to 45% had some.

Notes on this clone: Its antigen is as yet unknown.

Germline V lookup: CDR1 GTSNPN, CDR2 SVGIG (reference sequence). V gave up 5 bases and J gave up 5 bases, with 15 bases separating them. The CDR3 is 14 residues long. Findings of the study overall: The average count of expanded clones was higher among CD8+ T cells than among CD4+.

Produced via immunoSEQ multiplex PCR; TCRdb's table is partial and in-frame only. In the table there are 50,000 to 70,000 clones, 65% to 85% of which are singletons. This TCR derives from an adult with an advanced solid tumor such as melanoma, head and neck, liver or kidney cancer. This rearrangement joins TRBV30 to TRBJ1-4; no clear D. Sample: CD4+ or CD8+ T cells sorted from blood, taken in a trial of the OX40 agonist ivuxolimab. CDR3 in DNA: TGTGCCTGGGGAAAACAGCAGCCCAATGAAAAACTGTTTTTT. This translates into CAWGKQQPNEKLFF.